The 21 T cell receptor beta chains below all came from one sample that was sequenced in a study of blood T cell repertoires in COVID-19 (dated by TCRdb to about 2020). Library preparation was by the immunoSEQ multiplex PCR assay. TCRdb took over this immuneACCESS table, retaining in-frame rearrangements with V and J assigned. Such tables are incomplete; in checked studies, under half of the missing clones stem from an unresolved V gene, and the remainder is unexplained. For this sample the table gives around 6,400 clones, of which around 83% were detected only once. The ten biggest clones cover approximately 13% of the sample. Sequencing was performed on peripheral blood. The receptors were sampled from a human donor with active COVID-19. The donor label of this sample is uncertain.

The chain joins TRBV6-2 or TRBV6-3 to TRBJ2-3; 10 bases fit TRBD1. This CDR3 is 16 amino acids long. V trimming: 5 bases; J trimming: 1 base; junction bases outside the gene matches: 6. CDR1 is MNHEY and CDR2 is SVGEGT in the germline V gene. This CDR3 reads CASSGTGVIGTDTQYF. CDR3 nucleotide sequence: TGTGCCAGCAGTGGGACAGGGGTTATTGGCACAGATACGCAGTATTTT.

This chain links TRBV6-2 or TRBV6-3 with TRBJ2-1; TRBD2 is a possible D gene (6 bases). The CDR3 has 17 residues. V lost 0 bases and J 3 bases, leaving 15 bases between the germline ends. The germline gives CDR1 MNHEY, CDR2 SVGEGT. This CDR3 is CASSYSGARGIYNEQFF. The CDR3, as DNA: TGTGCCAGCAGTTACTCGGGAGCTCGCGGGATCTACAATGAGCAGTTCTTC.

The chain recombines TRBV7-6 with TRBJ1-1, with 7 bases aligning to TRBD1. Germline trimming cut 2 bases from V and 11 bases from J; bases unmatched to any gene: 5. The germline CDR1 and CDR2 sequences are SGHVS and FNYEAQ. The CDR3 covers 12 residues. The CDR3 region has the DNA TGTGCCAGCAGCTTACAGGGGGGTAAGGCTTTCTTT. Translation: CASSLQGGKAFF.

The rearrangement joins TRBV5-5 to TRBJ2-7; 10 nucleotides match TRBD2. J gave up 3 bases and V 4 bases, and 4 bases lay outside the gene matches. The germline gives CDR1 SGHKS, CDR2 YYEKEE (reference sequence). This CDR3 contains 14 residues. The CDR3 nucleotides are TGTGCCAGCAGCCCGGGACTAGCGATCTACGAGCAGTACTTC. Protein product: CASSPGLAIYEQYF.

The rearrangement uses TRBV19 and TRBJ2-2; D gene ambiguous. V lost 2 bases to trimming and J lost 0 bases, with 10 bases between them. Looked up from germline, CDR1 is LNHDA and CDR2 is SQIVND (reference sequence). This CDR3 is built from 16 residues. CDR3 region: CASSIHRNANTGELFF. CDR3 coding DNA: TGTGCCAGTAGTATACACAGAAATGCGAACACCGGGGAGCTGTTTTTT.

The CDR3 DNA follows: TGTGCCAGCAGCTGGGTAGGGGTCGAGCAGTTCTTC. It specifies CASSWVGVEQFF. The chain links TRBV7-9 to TRBJ2-1; a weak D match, TRBD1 (5 bases). Trimming stripped 4 bases from V and 10 bases from J, with 11 bases between. The CDR3 spans 12 residues. Germline V gives CDR1 SEHNR, CDR2 FQNEAQ (reference sequence).

The chain employs TRBV19 and TRBJ2-1, with 14 bases that match TRBD2. The germline CDR1 and CDR2 sequences are LNHDA and SQIVND (reference sequence). This CDR3 is built from 15 residues. V shed 4 bases, J shed 8 bases, and the junction held 4 bases outside the gene matches. CDR3 amino acids: CASSTTSGGAHEQFF. CDR3 nucleotides: TGTGCCAGTAGTACGACTAGCGGGGGGGCGCATGAGCAGTTCTTC.

The rearrangement links TRBV10-3 to TRBJ1-3; 7 nucleotides align to TRBD1. Germline assignment: CDR1 ENHRY and CDR2 SYGVKD. V shed 5 bases and J 4 bases; nucleotides not matched to a gene: 8. The CDR3 spans 15 residues. The CDR3 DNA is TGTGCCATCAGTACCGCGACAGGGTTAGGAAACACCATATATTTT. Translation: CAISTATGLGNTIYF.

This rearrangement joins TRBV5-1 to TRBJ2-1; 9 bases are shared with TRBD2. The ends lost 4 bases at V and 7 bases at J; junction bases unmatched: 9. The CDR3 runs to 15 residues. Germline V lookup: CDR1 SGHRS, CDR2 YFSETQ. CDR3 bases: TGCGCCAGCAGCGGCTCACTAGCGGGCGGTAATGAGCAGTTCTTC. This codes for CASSGSLAGGNEQFF.

The J gene is TRBJ2-7, the V gene TRBV29-1, with 8 nucleotides matching TRBD1. Trimming removed 2 bases from V and 1 base from J; junction bases left unmatched: 4. Germline-derived CDR1 and CDR2 are SQVTM and ANQGSEA. The CDR3 has 14 amino acids. The CDR3 DNA sequence: TGCAGCGTTGAATTGGGGACAGGATCCTACGAGCAGTACTTC. Its protein is CSVELGTGSYEQYF.

The chain links TRBV5-4 to TRBJ1-1; TRBD1 is a possible D gene (6 bases). The CDR3 is 14 amino acids. CDR1 and CDR2 (germline): SGHNT, YYREEE (reference sequence). V lost 1 base and J 1 base, leaving 8 bases between the germline ends. The CDR3 protein is CASSLRTANTEAFF. CDR3 in DNA: TGTGCCAGCAGCTTGAGGACAGCGAACACTGAAGCTTTCTTT.

This chain uses TRBV5-1 with TRBJ2-1; possible D gene TRBD2, 6 bases. This CDR3 has 14 amino acids. CDR1 and CDR2 from the germline V gene are SGHRS and YFSETQ. Trimming shortened V by 1 base and J by 10 bases, and 15 bases separated the two germline ends. Here the CDR3 reads CASSLTSSGREQFF. In DNA form, the CDR3 reads TGCGCCAGCAGCTTGACTAGCTCGGGCAGGGAGCAGTTCTTC. The variable domain in full, with the rest retrieved from reference TRBV5-1 and TRBJ2-1, is KAGVTQTPRYLIKTRGQQVTLSCSPISGHRSVSWYQQTPGQGLQFLFEYFSETQRNKGNFPGRFSGRQFSNSRSEMNVSTLELGDSALYLCASSLTSSGREQFFGPGTRLTVL.

The chain is built from TRBV24-1 and TRBJ2-7; TRBD1 matches 9 bases. Germline lookup yields CDR1 KGHDR and CDR2 SFDVKD. The CDR3 loop spans 13 amino acids. Trimming cost V 9 bases and J 5 bases; bases outside gene matches: 7. CDR3 sequence (DNA): TGTGCCACCTCACAGGGGGCGCGGGACGAGCAGTACTTC. Translating gives CATSQGARDEQYF.

J is TRBJ1-5 and V is TRBV5-1; no reliable D call. Trimming left V 4 bases short and J 3 bases short, with 14 bases between. This CDR3 comprises 15 residues. The germline V gene has CDR1 SGHRS and CDR2 YFSETQ. The CDR3 nucleotides read TGCGCCAGCAGCCTGGGCACCAAGCCCAATCAGCCCCAGCATTTT. Its protein is CASSLGTKPNQPQHF.

J is TRBJ2-3 and V is TRBV9, with D hard to call. This CDR3 is built from 12 residues. Germline V gene data show CDR1 as SGDLS and CDR2 as YYNGEE. Deletions cut 4 bases from V and 4 bases from J, with 7 bases between. This chain's CDR3 is CASSSYSDTQYF. The CDR3 DNA is TGTGCCAGCAGCTCCTATTCAGATACGCAGTATTTT.

This clone was seen a single time. This chain uses TRBV20-1 with TRBJ2-5; 9 positions match TRBD2. Germline V lookup: CDR1 DFQATT, CDR2 SNEGSKA (reference sequence). V shed 3 bases and J 2 bases; nucleotides not matched to a gene: 4. The CDR3 is 14 amino acids. The CDR3 region has the DNA TGCAGTGCTAGTGTAGCGGGGGATCAAGAGACCCAGTACTTC. Its protein is CSASVAGDQETQYF.

The CDR3 loop reads CASRETGAAQPQHF. The CDR3 coding sequence is TGTGCCAGCAGAGAGACAGGGGCGGCTCAGCCCCAGCATTTT. The chain recombines TRBV6-5 with TRBJ1-5; 8 bases match TRBD1. CDR3 size: 14 residues. V shed 6 bases, J shed 6 bases, and the junction held 7 bases outside the gene matches. Germline V gene sequence: CDR1 MNHEY, CDR2 SVGAGI.

This rearrangement joins TRBV6-5 to TRBJ2-1; TRBD2 aligns across 7 bases. Germline V CDR1 and CDR2: MNHEY, SVGAGI. J gave up 7 bases and V 5 bases, and 11 bases lay outside the gene matches. The CDR3 extends over 15 amino acids. CDR3 residues: CASSLSLAAPNEQFF. DNA of the CDR3: TGTGCCAGCAGTCTGTCTCTAGCGGCGCCTAATGAGCAGTTCTTC.

The chain carries TRBV28 and TRBJ2-7; TRBD1 aligns across 8 bases. CDR1 and CDR2 from the germline V gene are MDHEN and SYDVKM. CDR3 length: 14 residues. J was trimmed by 2 bases and V by 6 bases; bases with no gene match: 6. CDR3 sequence reads: CASRTGTGPYEQYF. Here the CDR3 DNA reads TGTGCCAGCAGGACGGGGACAGGCCCCTACGAGCAGTACTTC.

The rearrangement links TRBV14 to TRBJ2-7; D might be TRBD2 (6 bases). V was shortened by 4 bases and J by 9 bases, with 16 bases between the two germline ends. The CDR3 extends over 13 amino acids. Germline lookup yields CDR1 SGHDN and CDR2 FVKESK. CDR3 in amino acids: CASSPFAGIGQYF. The CDR3 DNA reads as TGTGCCAGCAGCCCCTTTGCGGGGATTGGGCAGTACTTC.

The chain joins TRBV6-5 to TRBJ1-2; D is possibly TRBD1 (6 bases). The CDR3 totals 14 residues. V gave up 6 bases and J gave up 3 bases, with 14 bases separating them. Looked up from germline, CDR1 is MNHEY and CDR2 is SVGAGI. CDR3 residues: CASRSGAGDYGYTF. The CDR3 DNA is TGTGCCAGCAGGTCAGGGGCAGGGGACTATGGCTACACCTTC.